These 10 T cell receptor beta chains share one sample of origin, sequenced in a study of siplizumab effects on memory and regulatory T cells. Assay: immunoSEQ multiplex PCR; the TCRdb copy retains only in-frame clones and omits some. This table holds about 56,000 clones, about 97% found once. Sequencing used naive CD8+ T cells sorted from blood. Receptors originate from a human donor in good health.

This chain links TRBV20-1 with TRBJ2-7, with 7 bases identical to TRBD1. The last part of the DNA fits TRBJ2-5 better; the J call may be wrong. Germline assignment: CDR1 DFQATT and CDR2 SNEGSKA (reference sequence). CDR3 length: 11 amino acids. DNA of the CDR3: TGCAGTGCGGGGAGACAGGGGACCCAGTACTTC. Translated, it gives CSAGRQGTQYF.

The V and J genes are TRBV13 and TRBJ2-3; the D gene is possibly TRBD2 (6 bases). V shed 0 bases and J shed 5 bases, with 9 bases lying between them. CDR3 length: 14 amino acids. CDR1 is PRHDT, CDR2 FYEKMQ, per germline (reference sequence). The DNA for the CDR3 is TGTGCCAGCAGCTTAGGGCTAGCGTTAGATACGCAGTATTTT. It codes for CASSLGLALDTQYF.

DNA for the CDR3: TGTGCCAGCAGTTTAATCCCAGGCGACTATGGCTACACCTTC. It codes for CASSLIPGDYGYTF. This chain links TRBV27 with TRBJ1-2, with unresolved D. The CDR3 runs 14 residues. Germline CDR1 is MNHEY and CDR2 is SMNVEV (reference sequence). The V and J ends lost 2 bases and 3 bases respectively, with 10 bases between them.

Written as DNA, the CDR3 is TGTGCCAGTAGTATTACTAGCGGGCGTGCAGATACGCAGTATTTT. Protein product: CASSITSGRADTQYF. J is TRBJ2-3 and V is TRBV19, with 9 bases aligning to TRBD2. Germline V CDR1 and CDR2: LNHDA, SQIVND (reference sequence). V shed 3 bases and J 4 bases; nucleotides not matched to a gene: 5. The CDR3 length is 15 residues.

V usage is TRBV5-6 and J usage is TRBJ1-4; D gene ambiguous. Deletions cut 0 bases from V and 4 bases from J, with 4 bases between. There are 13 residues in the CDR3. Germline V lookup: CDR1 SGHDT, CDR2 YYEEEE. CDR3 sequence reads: CASSLVVNEKLFF. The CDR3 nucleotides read TGTGCCAGCAGCTTGGTCGTTAATGAAAAACTGTTTTTT.

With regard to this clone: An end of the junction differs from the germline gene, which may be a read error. CDR3 amino acids: CTSSVGRDRNEKLFF. CDR3 sequence (DNA): TGCACCAGCAGCGTGGGCCGGGACAGAAATGAAAAACTGTTTTTT. The chain has TRBV5-1 and TRBJ1-4; 7 bases are shared with TRBD1. CDR3 size: 15 residues. Germline CDR1 reads SGHRS; CDR2 reads YFSETQ.

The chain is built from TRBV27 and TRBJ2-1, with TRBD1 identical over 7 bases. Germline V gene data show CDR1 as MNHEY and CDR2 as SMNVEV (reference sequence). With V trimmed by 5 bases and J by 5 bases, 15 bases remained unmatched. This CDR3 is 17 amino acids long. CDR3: CASSPGTALLINNEQFF. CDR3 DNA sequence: TGTGCCAGCAGTCCAGGGACAGCGCTGCTTATTAACAATGAGCAGTTCTTC.

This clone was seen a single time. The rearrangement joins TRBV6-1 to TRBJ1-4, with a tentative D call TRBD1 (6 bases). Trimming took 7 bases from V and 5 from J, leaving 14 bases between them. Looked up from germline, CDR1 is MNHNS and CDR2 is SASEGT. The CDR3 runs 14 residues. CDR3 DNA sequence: TGTGCCAGCATACCGGACAGCGAGAATGAAAAACTGTTTTTT. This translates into CASIPDSENEKLFF.

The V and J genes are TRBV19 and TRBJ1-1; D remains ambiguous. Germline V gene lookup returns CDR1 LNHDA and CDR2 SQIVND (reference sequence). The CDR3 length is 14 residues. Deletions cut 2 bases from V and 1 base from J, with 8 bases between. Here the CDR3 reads CASSIFPENTEAFF. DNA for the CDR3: TGTGCCAGTAGTATATTCCCGGAGAACACTGAAGCTTTCTTT.

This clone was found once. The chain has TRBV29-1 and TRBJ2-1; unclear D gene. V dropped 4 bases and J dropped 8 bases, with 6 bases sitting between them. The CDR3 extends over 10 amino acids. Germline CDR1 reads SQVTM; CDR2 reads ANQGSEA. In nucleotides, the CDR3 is TGCAGCGTTGCTACCCATGAGCAGTTCTTC. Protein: CSVATHEQFF.